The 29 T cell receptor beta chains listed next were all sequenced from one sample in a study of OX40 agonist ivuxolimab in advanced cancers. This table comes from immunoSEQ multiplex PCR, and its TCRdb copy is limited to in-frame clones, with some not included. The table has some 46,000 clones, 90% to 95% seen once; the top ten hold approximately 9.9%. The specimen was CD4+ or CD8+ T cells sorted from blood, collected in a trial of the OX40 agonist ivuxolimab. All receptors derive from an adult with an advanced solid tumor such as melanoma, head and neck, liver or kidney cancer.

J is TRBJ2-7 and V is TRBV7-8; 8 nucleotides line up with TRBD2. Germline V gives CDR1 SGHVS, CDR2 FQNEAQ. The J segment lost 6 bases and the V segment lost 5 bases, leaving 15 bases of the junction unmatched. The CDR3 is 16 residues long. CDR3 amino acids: CASSPEGPGLASEQYF. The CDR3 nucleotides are TGTGCCAGCAGCCCAGAGGGGCCTGGACTAGCCTCCGAGCAGTACTTC.

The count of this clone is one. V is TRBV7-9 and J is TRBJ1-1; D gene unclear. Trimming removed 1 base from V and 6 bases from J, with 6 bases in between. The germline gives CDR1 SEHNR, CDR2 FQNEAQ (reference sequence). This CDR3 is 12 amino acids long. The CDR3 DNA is TGTGCCAGCAGCTTAGGAGGTCCTGAAGCTTTCTTT. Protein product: CASSLGGPEAFF.

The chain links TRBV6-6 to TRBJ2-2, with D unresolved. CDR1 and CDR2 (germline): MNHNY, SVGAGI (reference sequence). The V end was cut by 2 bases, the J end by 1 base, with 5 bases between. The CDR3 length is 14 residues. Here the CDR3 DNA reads TGTGCCAGCAGTTACGGGCTGAACACCGGGGAGCTGTTTTTT. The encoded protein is CASSYGLNTGELFF.

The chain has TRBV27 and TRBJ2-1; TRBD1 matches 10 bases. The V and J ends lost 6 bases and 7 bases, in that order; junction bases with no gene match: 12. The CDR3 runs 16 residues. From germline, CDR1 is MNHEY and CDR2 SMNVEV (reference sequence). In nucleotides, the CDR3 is TGTGCCAGCAGCATCCGACCAGGGACAGGGGCTAATGAGCAGTTCTTC. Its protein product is CASSIRPGTGANEQFF.

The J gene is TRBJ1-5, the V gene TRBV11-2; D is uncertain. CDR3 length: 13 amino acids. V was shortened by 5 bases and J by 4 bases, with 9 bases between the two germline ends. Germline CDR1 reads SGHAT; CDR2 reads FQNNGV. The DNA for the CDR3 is TGTGCCAGCAGCCCGGAGCTGAATCAGCCCCAGCATTTT. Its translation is CASSPELNQPQHF.

The chain's CDR3 is CSVEDRGYGYTF. The DNA of the CDR3 is TGCAGCGTTGAGGACAGGGGCTATGGCTACACCTTC. The chain links TRBV29-1 to TRBJ1-2; 9 nucleotides match TRBD1. V lost 3 bases, J lost 4 bases, and 0 bases stayed unmatched. Per the germline V gene, CDR1 is SQVTM and CDR2 is ANQGSEA. The CDR3 length is 12 residues.

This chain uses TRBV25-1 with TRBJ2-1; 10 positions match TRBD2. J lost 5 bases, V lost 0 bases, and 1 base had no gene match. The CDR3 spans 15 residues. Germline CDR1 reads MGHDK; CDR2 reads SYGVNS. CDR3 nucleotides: TGTGCCAGCAGTGAATACGGGACTAGCGACAATGAGCAGTTCTTC. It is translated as CASSEYGTSDNEQFF.

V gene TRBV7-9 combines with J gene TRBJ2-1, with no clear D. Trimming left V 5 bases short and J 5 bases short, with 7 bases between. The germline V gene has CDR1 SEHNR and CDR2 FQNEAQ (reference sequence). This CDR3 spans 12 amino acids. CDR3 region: CASSMGNNEQFF. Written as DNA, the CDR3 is TGTGCCAGCAGCATGGGAAACAATGAGCAGTTCTTC.

The CDR3 DNA is TGTGCCTGGAGTTTCACCCTAGCGGGAGAAGATACGCAGTATTTT. Translating it yields CAWSFTLAGEDTQYF. The V call is TRBV30, the J call TRBJ2-3; TRBD2 aligns across 10 bases. CDR1 and CDR2 from the germline V gene are GTSNPN and SVGIG (reference sequence). The CDR3 loop spans 15 amino acids. V dropped 2 bases and J dropped 5; count of bases not matched to a gene: 7.

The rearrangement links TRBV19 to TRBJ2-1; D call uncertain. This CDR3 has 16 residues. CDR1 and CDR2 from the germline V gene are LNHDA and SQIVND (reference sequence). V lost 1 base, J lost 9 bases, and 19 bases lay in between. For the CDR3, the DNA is TGTGCCAGTAGTATAGGTGAGGCCTGGGTGGCCGGTGAGCAGTTCTTC. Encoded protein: CASSIGEAWVAGEQFF.

Here the CDR3 reads CASSYQTGWGENEKLFF. In DNA, the CDR3 is TGTGCCAGTAGTTATCAGACGGGCTGGGGCGAGAATGAAAAACTGTTTTTT. The chain carries TRBV19 and TRBJ1-4, with D perhaps TRBD1 (5 bases). This CDR3 is built from 17 residues. Looked up from germline, CDR1 is LNHDA and CDR2 is SQIVND (reference sequence). Trimming shortened V by 5 bases and J by 5 bases, and 21 bases separated the two germline ends.

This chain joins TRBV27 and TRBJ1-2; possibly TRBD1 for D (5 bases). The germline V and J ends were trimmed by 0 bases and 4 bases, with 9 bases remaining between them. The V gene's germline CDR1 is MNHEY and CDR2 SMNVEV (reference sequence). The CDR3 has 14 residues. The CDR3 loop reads CASSLSSGFYGYTF. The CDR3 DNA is TGTGCCAGCAGTTTATCGTCAGGGTTCTATGGCTACACCTTC.

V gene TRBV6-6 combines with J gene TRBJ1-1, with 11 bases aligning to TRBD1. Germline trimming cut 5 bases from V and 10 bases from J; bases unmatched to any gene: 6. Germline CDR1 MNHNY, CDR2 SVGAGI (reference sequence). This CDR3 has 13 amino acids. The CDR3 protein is CASSTRGTGGAFF. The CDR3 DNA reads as TGTGCCAGCAGTACGCGAGGGACAGGGGGAGCTTTCTTT.

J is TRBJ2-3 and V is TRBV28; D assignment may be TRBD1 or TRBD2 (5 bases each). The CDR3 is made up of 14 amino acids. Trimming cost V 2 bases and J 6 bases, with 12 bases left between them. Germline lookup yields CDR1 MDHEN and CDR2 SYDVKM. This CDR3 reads CASSLIGERDTQYF. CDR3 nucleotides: TGTGCCAGCAGTTTAATAGGGGAGCGGGATACGCAGTATTTT.

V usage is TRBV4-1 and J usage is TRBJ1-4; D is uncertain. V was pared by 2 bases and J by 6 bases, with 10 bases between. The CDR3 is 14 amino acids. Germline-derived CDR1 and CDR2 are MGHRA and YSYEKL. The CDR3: CASSQRGSYEKLFF. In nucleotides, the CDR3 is TGCGCCAGCAGCCAACGTGGATCCTATGAAAAACTGTTTTTT.

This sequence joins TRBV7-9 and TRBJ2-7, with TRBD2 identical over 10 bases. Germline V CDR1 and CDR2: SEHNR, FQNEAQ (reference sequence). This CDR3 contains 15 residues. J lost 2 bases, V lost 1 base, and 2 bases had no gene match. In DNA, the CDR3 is TGTGCCAGCAGCTTAGGGCTAGCGGGGGCCTACGAGCAGTACTTC. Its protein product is CASSLGLAGAYEQYF.

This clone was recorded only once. The CDR3 region is CASSECGTGVCTNEKLFF. The DNA for the CDR3 is TGTGCCAGCAGTGAGTGCGGGACAGGGGTTTGCACTAATGAAAAACTGTTTTTT. The chain joins TRBV7-9 to TRBJ1-4, with 10 nucleotides matching TRBD1. CDR3 length: 18 amino acids. CDR1 and CDR2 (germline): SEHNR, FQNEAQ (reference sequence). J lost 2 bases, V lost 6 bases, and 12 bases had no gene match.

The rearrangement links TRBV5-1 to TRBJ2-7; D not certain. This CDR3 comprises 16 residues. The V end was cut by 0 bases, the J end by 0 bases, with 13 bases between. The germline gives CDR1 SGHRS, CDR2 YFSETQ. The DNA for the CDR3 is TGCGCCAGCAGCTTGGCCGGGCAGCCCAGCTCCTACGAGCAGTACTTC. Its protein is CASSLAGQPSSYEQYF. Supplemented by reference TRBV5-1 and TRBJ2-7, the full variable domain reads KAGVTQTPRYLIKTRGQQVTLSCSPISGHRSVSWYQQTPGQGLQFLFEYFSETQRNKGNFPGRFSGRQFSNSRSEMNVSTLELGDSALYLCASSLAGQPSSYEQYFGPGTRLTVT.

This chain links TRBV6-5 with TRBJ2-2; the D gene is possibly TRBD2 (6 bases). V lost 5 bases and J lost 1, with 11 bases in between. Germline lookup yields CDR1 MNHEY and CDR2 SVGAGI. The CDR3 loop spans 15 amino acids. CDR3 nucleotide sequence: TGTGCCAGCAGTGCCAATAGCGGGAACACCGGGGAGCTGTTTTTT. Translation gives CASSANSGNTGELFF.

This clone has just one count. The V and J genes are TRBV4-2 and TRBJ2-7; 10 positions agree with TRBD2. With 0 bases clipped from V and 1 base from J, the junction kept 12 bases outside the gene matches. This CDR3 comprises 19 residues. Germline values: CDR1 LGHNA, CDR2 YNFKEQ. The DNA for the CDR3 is TGTGCCAGCAGCCAAGACTACCCCGGGGTAGCGGGAGGTTCCTACGAGCAGTACTTC. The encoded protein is CASSQDYPGVAGGSYEQYF.

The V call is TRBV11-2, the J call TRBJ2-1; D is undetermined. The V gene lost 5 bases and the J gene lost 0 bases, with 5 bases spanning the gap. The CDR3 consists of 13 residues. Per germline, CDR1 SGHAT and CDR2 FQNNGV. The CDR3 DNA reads TGTGCCAGCAGCCAGAGCTCCTACAATGAGCAGTTCTTC. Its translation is CASSQSSYNEQFF.

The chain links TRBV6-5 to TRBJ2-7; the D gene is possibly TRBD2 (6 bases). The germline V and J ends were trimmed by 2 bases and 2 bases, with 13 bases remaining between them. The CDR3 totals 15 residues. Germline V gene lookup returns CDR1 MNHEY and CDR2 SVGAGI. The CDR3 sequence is CASSYGQGGTYEQYF. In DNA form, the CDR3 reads TGTGCCAGCAGTTACGGGCAGGGAGGCACCTACGAGCAGTACTTC.

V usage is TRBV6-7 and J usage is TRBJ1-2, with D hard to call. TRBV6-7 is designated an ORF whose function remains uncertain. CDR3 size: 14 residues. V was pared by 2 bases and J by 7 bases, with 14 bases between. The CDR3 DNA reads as TGTGCCAGCAGTTACGAAGTATTCCGGGCTGGCTACACCTTC. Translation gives CASSYEVFRAGYTF.

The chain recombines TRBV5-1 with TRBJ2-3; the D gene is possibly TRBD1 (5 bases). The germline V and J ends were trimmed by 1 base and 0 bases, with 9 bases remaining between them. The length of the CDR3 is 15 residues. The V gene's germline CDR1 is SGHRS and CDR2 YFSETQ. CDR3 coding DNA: TGCGCCAGCAGCTTGTGGGGCCGCAGCACAGATACGCAGTATTTT. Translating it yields CASSLWGRSTDTQYF.

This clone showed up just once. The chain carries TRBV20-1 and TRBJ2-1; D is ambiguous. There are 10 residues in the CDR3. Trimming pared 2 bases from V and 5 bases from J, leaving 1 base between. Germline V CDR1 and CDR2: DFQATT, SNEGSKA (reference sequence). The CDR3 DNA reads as TGCAGTGCTAGACACAATGAGCAGTTCTTC. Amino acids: CSARHNEQFF.

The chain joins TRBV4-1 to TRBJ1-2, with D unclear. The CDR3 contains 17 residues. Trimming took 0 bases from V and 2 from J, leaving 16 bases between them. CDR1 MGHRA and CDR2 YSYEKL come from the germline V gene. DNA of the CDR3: TGCGCCAGCAGCCAAGATTGGTCGAGGCCGATCAACTATGGCTACACCTTC. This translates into CASSQDWSRPINYGYTF.

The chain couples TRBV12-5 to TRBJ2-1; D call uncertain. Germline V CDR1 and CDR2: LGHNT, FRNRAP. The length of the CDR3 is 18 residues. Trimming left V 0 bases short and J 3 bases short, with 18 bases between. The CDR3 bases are TGTGCTAGTGGTTTGGTCACCGGGCTTTGGACCCACTACAATGAGCAGTTCTTC. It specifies CASGLVTGLWTHYNEQFF.

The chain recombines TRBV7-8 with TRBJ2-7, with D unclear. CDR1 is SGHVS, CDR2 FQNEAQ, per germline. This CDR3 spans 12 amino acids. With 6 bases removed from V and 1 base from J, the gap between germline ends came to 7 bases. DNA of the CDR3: TGTGCCAGCAGGGGGTTTTCCTACGAGCAGTACTTC. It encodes CASRGFSYEQYF.

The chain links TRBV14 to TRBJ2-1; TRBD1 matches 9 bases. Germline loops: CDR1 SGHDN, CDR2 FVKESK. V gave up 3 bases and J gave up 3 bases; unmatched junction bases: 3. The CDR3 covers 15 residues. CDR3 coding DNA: TGTGCCAGCAGCCATGACAGGGGGTTCTACAATGAGCAGTTCTTC. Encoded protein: CASSHDRGFYNEQFF. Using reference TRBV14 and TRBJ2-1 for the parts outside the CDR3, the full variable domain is EAGVTQFPSHSVIEKGQTVTLRCDPISGHDNLYWYRRVMGKEIKFLLHFVKESKQDESGMPNNRFLAERTGGTYSTLKVQPAELEDSGVYFCASSHDRGFYNEQFFGPGTRLTVL.